This T cell receptor beta chain was observed in a study of cytomegalovirus exposure and HLA in healthy donors. The PCR ran on 60 Vbeta and 13 Jbeta primers. The repertoire was sequenced with immunoSEQ multiplex PCR; TCRdb's copy has only in-frame clones and lacks some. There are some 65,000 clones in the sample; more than 75% occur only once, and about 3% lies in the top ten. V lost 1 base, J lost 0 bases, and 9 bases stayed unmatched. Germline CDR1 SGHAT, CDR2 FQNNGV. This CDR3 is built from 19 residues. The V gene is TRBV11-2, the J gene TRBJ2-3; TRBD2 aligns across 11 bases. This TCR was recovered from a girl aged 10 to 17 in good health and CMV-seropositive. Sequencing used PBMCs. The DNA for the CDR3 is TGTGCCAGCAGCTTAGCCGGGGGACTAGCGGACCCTAGCACAGATACGCAGTATTTT. It translates to CASSLAGGLADPSTDTQYF. The variable domain in full, completed from reference TRBV11-2 and TRBJ2-3, reads EAGVAQSPRYKIIEKRQSVAFWCNPISGHATLYWYQQILGQGPKLLIQFQNNGVVDDSQLPKDRFSAERLKGVDSTLKIQPAKLEDSAVYLCASSLAGGLADPSTDTQYFGPGTRLTVL.